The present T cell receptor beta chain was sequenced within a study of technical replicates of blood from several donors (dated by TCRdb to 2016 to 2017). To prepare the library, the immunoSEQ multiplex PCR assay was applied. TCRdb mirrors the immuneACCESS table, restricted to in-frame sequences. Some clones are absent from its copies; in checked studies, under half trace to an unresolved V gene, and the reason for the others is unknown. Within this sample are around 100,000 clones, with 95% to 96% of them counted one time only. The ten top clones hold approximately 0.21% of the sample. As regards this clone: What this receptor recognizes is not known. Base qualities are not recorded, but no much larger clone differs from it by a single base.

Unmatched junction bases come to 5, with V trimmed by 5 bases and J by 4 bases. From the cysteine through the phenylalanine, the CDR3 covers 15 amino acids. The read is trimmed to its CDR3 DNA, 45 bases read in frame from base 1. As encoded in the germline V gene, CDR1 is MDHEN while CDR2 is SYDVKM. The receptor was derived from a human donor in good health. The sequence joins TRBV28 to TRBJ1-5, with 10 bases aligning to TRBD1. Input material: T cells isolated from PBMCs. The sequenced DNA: TGTGCCAGCAGTCCCAGGGGACAGGGGAATCAGCCCCAGCATTTT. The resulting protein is CASSPRGQGNQPQHF.